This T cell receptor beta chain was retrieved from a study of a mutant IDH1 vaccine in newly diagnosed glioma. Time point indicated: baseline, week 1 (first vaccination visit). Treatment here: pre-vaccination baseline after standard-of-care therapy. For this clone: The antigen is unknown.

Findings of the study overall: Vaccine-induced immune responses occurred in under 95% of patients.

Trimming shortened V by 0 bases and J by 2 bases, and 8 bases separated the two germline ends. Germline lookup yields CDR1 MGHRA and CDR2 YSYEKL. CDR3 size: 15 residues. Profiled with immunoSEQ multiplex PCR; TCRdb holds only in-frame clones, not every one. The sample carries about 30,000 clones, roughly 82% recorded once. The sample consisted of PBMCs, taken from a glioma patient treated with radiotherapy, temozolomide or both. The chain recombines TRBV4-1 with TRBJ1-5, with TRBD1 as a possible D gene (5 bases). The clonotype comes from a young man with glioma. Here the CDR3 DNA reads TGCGCCAGCAGCCAAGAAGGGACTCGCAATCAGCCCCAGCATTTT. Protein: CASSQEGTRNQPQHF.